This TCR beta chain was documented in a study of blood T cell repertoires in COVID-19. Background on the study: Both acute and convalescent COVID-19 samples were obtained from the United States, Italy and Spain. PBMCs, B-cell-depleted T cells, or T cells were the source of the cDNA or gDNA that made up the material.

A remark on this clone: Its ends do not fully match the called genes, so a read error is possible.

Generated by immunoSEQ multiplex PCR, the TCRdb table keeps only in-frame clones and is missing some. Among approximately 280,000 clones listed, about nine tenths were seen once. The CDR3 is made up of 16 amino acids. The V gene's germline CDR1 is SNHLY and CDR2 FYNNEI. The receptor comes from a woman aged 60-75 years who had recovered from COVID-19. The chain links TRBV2 to TRBJ2-5, with 10 bases aligning to TRBD2. Sequencing used PBMCs or T cells enriched from blood (not recorded which). CDR3 in DNA: TGTGCCAGCAGAGAAGCGGGAGGGCCGCCCCAAGAGACCCAGTACTTC. This sequence encodes CASREAGGPPQETQYF.